Below, one T cell receptor beta chain is given with its context. Antigen specificity is unknown. This sample is part of a study of cytomegalovirus exposure and HLA in healthy donors. A multiplex PCR was run with 60 Vbeta primers and 13 Jbeta primers. In the authors' methods: As a later analysis found, there were tens of millions of unique TCR beta chains, of which about 10 million were shared. Method: immunoSEQ multiplex PCR; TCRdb's copy keeps in-frame clones and lacks some. Clone size and V and J calls were adopted from that table, with D and trimming inferred from the DNA. The sample holds some 200,000 clones. Study results and caveats: Later findings reportedly placed an Asian-associated ancestry cluster below the roughly 700-donor mean for N-insertions.

The CDR3 is 17 amino acids. CDR1 SNHLY and CDR2 FYNNEI come from the germline V gene. All donors participated as healthy donors of bone marrow. This clonotype originated in a girl aged 2-15 years in good health and CMV-seropositive. The sequencing input was PBMCs. This chain joins TRBV2 and TRBJ2-5, with 15 bases lining up with TRBD2. The J call may be wrong; the DNA end is better matched by TRBJ2-7. This CDR3 reads CASSEAGLAGGSYEQYF. The CDR3 nucleotides are TGTGCCAGCAGTGAAGCGGGACTAGCGGGAGGATCCTACGAGCAGTACTTC.